One sample yielded the 30 T cell receptor beta chains listed below, sequenced in a study of T cell repertoires in cytomegalovirus infection. From the reads, TCRdb called clonotypes with MiXCR, one entry per CDR3 protein. The sample includes 300,000 or so distinct CDR3 sequences, approximately 8.9% of them seen just once. The sequencing sample was made of PBMCs. Receptor source: a human donor in good health (CMV status not recorded). Some clones in this sample may be carry-over from other donors' samples.

This clonotype was seen ten or more times. V is TRBV7-2 and J is TRBJ2-5; D might be TRBD2 (5 bases). Deletions cut 5 bases from V and 9 bases from J, with 16 bases between. The CDR3 contains 13 residues. Germline values: CDR1 SGHTA, CDR2 FQGNSA. The CDR3 DNA follows: TGTGCCAGCAGCCTACTAGAAGCCGTCCCCCAGTACTTC. Amino acids: CASSLLEAVPQYF.

At least ten counts were recorded for this clonotype. This chain joins TRBV6-2 or TRBV6-3 and TRBJ2-7, with TRBD1 matching over 8 bases. Germline V lookup: CDR1 MNHEY, CDR2 SVGEGT. V shed 6 bases and J 2 bases; nucleotides not matched to a gene: 6. This CDR3 contains 14 residues. The DNA of the CDR3 is TGTGCCAGCAGCCTACAGGGGGGACCCTACGAGCAGTACGTC. Protein sequence: CASSLQGGPYEQYV.

The chain couples TRBV20-1 to TRBJ2-1; 8 nucleotides agree with TRBD1. The V gene end was trimmed by 4 bases and the J gene end by 8 bases; junction bases not matched to a gene: 13. Germline CDR1 reads DFQATT; CDR2 reads SNEGSKA (reference sequence). The CDR3 extends over 15 amino acids. The CDR3 nucleotides are TGCAGTGCTACTTGGGACAGGACCTTACAGCATGAGCAGTTCTTC. The encoded protein is CSATWDRTLQHEQFF.

The V and J genes are TRBV7-4 and TRBJ1-5; D unresolved. The CDR3 is 14 amino acids. In germline, CDR1 is SGHVT, CDR2 SQSDAQ. V shed 5 bases and J shed 3 bases, with 11 bases lying between them. The CDR3 is CASSLLGLNQPQHF. CDR3 nucleotide sequence: TGTGCCAGCAGCCTTTTGGGTCTCAATCAGCCCCAGCATTTT. Combining the CDR3 with reference TRBV7-4 and TRBJ1-5 gives the whole variable domain GAGVSQSPRYKVAKRGRDVALRCDSISGHVTLYWYRQTLGQGSEVLTYSQSDAQRDKSGRPSGRFSAERPERSVSTLKIQRTEQGDSAVYLCASSLLGLNQPQHFGDGTRLSIL.

This clonotype was counted many times. This chain uses TRBV5-1 with TRBJ2-2; no definite D call. The CDR3 runs to 15 residues. The V end lost 1 base, the J end lost 3 bases, and 10 bases lay between the germline ends. Looked up from germline, CDR1 is SGHRS and CDR2 is YFSETQ. The CDR3 here is CASSLTQDDTGELFF. The DNA of the CDR3 is TGCGCCAGCAGCTTGACCCAGGACGACACCGGGGAGCTGTTTTTT. Filled out from reference TRBV5-1 and TRBJ2-2, the complete variable domain reads KAGVTQTPRYLIKTRGQQVTLSCSPISGHRSVSWYQQTPGQGLQFLFEYFSETQRNKGNFPGRFSGRQFSNSRSEMNVSTLELGDSALYLCASSLTQDDTGELFFGEGSRLTVL.

The chain is built from TRBV7-2 and TRBJ2-5; tentatively, D is TRBD2 (7 bases). V was clipped by 5 bases and J by 2 bases, with 12 bases between them. There are 14 residues in the CDR3. Germline CDR1 is SGHTA and CDR2 is FQGNSA. DNA for the CDR3: TGTGCCAGCAGCCTAGAGGGGGGGCAAGAGACCCAGTACTTC. This gives the protein CASSLEGGQETQYF.

There are a few counts of this clonotype. The rearrangement uses TRBV5-4 and TRBJ1-1; 9 bases are shared with TRBD1. Germline assignment: CDR1 SGHNT and CDR2 YYREEE (reference sequence). CDR3 length equals 14 residues. Trimming took 4 bases from V and 7 from J; bases not matched to a gene: 8. DNA for the CDR3: TGTGCCAGCAGCCTGGGACAGGGCAAGGATGAAGCTTTCTTT. Translation gives CASSLGQGKDEAFF.

The table lists this clonotype with a few counts. The chain has TRBV20-1 and TRBJ1-3, with TRBD1 as a possible D gene (6 bases). The CDR3 is 17 amino acids. With 8 bases removed from V and 7 bases from J, the gap between germline ends came to 30 bases. Germline assignment: CDR1 DFQATT and CDR2 SNEGSKA (reference sequence). CDR3 sequence (DNA): TGCAGTCGCTCCTCCGGGGGCCACGGCTTCAATCGGAACACCATATATTTT. Translated: CSRSSGGHGFNRNTIYF.

The chain has TRBV12-3 or TRBV12-4 and TRBJ2-7; 7 bases are a match to TRBD1. CDR3 length: 14 residues. V lost 5 bases, J lost 2 bases, and 6 bases stayed unmatched. The CDR3 is CASSQDRSTYEQYF. The CDR3 nucleotides are TGTGCCAGCAGTCAGGACAGGTCGACCTACGAGCAGTACTTC.

At least ten counts were recorded for this clonotype. The J gene is TRBJ2-1, the V gene TRBV7-2; 8 nucleotides match TRBD2. The junction had 2 bases not matched to a gene; V was cut back by 3 bases and J by 1 base. This CDR3 comprises 15 residues. Germline loops: CDR1 SGHTA, CDR2 FQGNSA. CDR3 sequence reads: CASSFIAGSYNEQFF. The CDR3 nucleotides read TGTGCCAGCAGCTTTATAGCGGGGTCCTACAATGAGCAGTTCTTC.

This clonotype was observed a few times. This sequence joins TRBV20-1 and TRBJ2-5; D uncertain. The CDR3 covers 11 residues. Looked up from germline, CDR1 is DFQATT and CDR2 is SNEGSKA (reference sequence). Deletions cut 1 base from V and 4 bases from J, with 4 bases between. The CDR3 is CSARARETQYF. The DNA for the CDR3 is TGCAGTGCTAGAGCGCGAGAGACCCAGTACTTC.

Ten or more counts support this clonotype. CDR3: CSASPRDYSNQPQHF. Here the CDR3 DNA reads TGCAGTGCTAGTCCCCGGGATTATAGCAATCAGCCCCAGCATTTT. The chain uses TRBV20-1 and TRBJ1-5, with D uncertain. CDR3 length: 15 amino acids. The V gene's germline CDR1 is DFQATT and CDR2 SNEGSKA (reference sequence). V lost 3 bases to trimming and J lost 0 bases, with 12 bases between them.

This clonotype was recorded many times. The chain employs TRBV6-2 or TRBV6-3 and TRBJ1-4, with 7 bases aligning to TRBD1. The CDR3 is made up of 15 amino acids. Germline V gene sequence: CDR1 MNHEY, CDR2 SVGEGT. V was pared by 4 bases and J by 9 bases, with 11 bases of the junction left unmatched. The CDR3 sequence: CASSSPGTVEKKLFF. In DNA form, the CDR3 reads TGTGCCAGCAGTTCCCCCGGGACAGTGGAGAAAAAACTGTTTTTT.

At least ten counts were recorded for this clonotype. The CDR3 DNA reads as TGTGCCAGCAGCTTAAGGGGGACAGGGGAGGGGAACCGGACCGGGGAGCTGTTTTTT. This sequence encodes CASSLRGTGEGNRTGELFF. The rearrangement links TRBV7-3 to TRBJ2-2, with 10 bases lining up with TRBD1. The CDR3 has 19 residues. With 1 base clipped from V and 5 bases from J, the junction kept 13 bases outside the gene matches. Germline V gene data show CDR1 as SGHTA and CDR2 as FQGTGA.

This clonotype was counted only a few times. The J gene is TRBJ1-1, the V gene TRBV5-1, with 7 nucleotides matching TRBD1. With 3 bases clipped from V and 4 bases from J, the junction kept 3 bases outside the gene matches. The CDR3 length is 13 residues. Germline CDR1 and CDR2: SGHRS and YFSETQ. The CDR3 DNA follows: TGCGCCAGCAGCTGGGACAGTGCCACTGAAGCTTTCTTT. Translation: CASSWDSATEAFF.

The V call is TRBV4-2, the J call TRBJ2-5, with 8 bases fitting TRBD2. Germline CDR1 LGHNA, CDR2 YNFKEQ. V shed 4 bases and J 1 base; nucleotides not matched to a gene: 2. The CDR3 runs to 14 residues. The CDR3 protein is CASSPTSGQETQYF. In nucleotides, the CDR3 is TGTGCCAGCAGCCCCACTAGCGGCCAAGAGACCCAGTACTTC.

This clonotype was seen ten or more times. This chain connects TRBV6-4 to TRBJ2-1; weak D call: TRBD2 (6 bases). CDR3 length: 15 residues. Per the germline V gene, CDR1 is MRHNA and CDR2 is SNTAGT. Deletions cut 4 bases from V and 10 bases from J, with 20 bases between. The CDR3 region is CASSAFGSPLGEQFF. CDR3 nucleotide sequence: TGTGCCAGCAGTGCTTTCGGGAGTCCCCTCGGAGAGCAGTTCTTC.

This clonotype appeared many times. The chain recombines TRBV12-3 or TRBV12-4 with TRBJ2-1; 8 nucleotides agree with TRBD1. CDR3 length equals 14 residues. J was trimmed by 8 bases and V by 6 bases; bases with no gene match: 9. This chain's CDR3 is CASRATGDGYEQFF. CDR3 bases: TGTGCCAGCAGGGCGACAGGGGACGGCTATGAGCAGTTCTTC.

The sample holds a few counts of this clonotype. The genes are TRBV3-1 and TRBJ2-3; D is perhaps TRBD1 (6 bases). The CDR3 is made up of 16 amino acids. The ends were cut back, 2 bases at V and 1 base at J, with 13 bases in the middle. Per the germline V gene, CDR1 is LGHDT and CDR2 is YNNKEL (reference sequence). In DNA, the CDR3 is TGTGCCAGCAGCCAATCTACAGGGTATGGCACAGATACGCAGTATTTT. It codes for CASSQSTGYGTDTQYF.

This clonotype was seen at least ten times. This chain connects TRBV7-2 to TRBJ1-2; no reliable D call. There are 13 residues in the CDR3. Germline CDR1 SGHTA, CDR2 FQGNSA. The ends were cut back, 9 bases at V and 3 bases at J, with 14 bases in the middle. In DNA, the CDR3 is TGTGCCAGTTCAGAGGACGGATACTATGGCTACACCTTC. Its protein is CASSEDGYYGYTF.

This clonotype was seen ten or more times. This chain's CDR3 is CASTTTLDPQETQYF. The CDR3 bases are TGTGCCAGCACCACGACACTAGACCCTCAAGAGACCCAGTACTTC. The chain has TRBV6-1 and TRBJ2-5; D may be TRBD2 (5 bases). The V end lost 7 bases, the J end lost 2 bases, and 17 bases lay between the germline ends. CDR1 MNHNS and CDR2 SASEGT come from the germline V gene. The CDR3 extends over 15 amino acids.

Many counts were recorded for this clonotype. V usage is TRBV2 and J usage is TRBJ2-4, with TRBD2 identical over 12 bases. V shed 2 bases and J 6 bases; nucleotides not matched to a gene: 11. This CDR3 region has 18 residues. Per the germline V gene, CDR1 is SNHLY and CDR2 is FYNNEI. In nucleotides, the CDR3 is TGTGCCAGCAGTGAAACGGCTAGCGGGGGGGCCGCCGGAAACATTCAGTACTTC. Translated: CASSETASGGAAGNIQYF.

The J gene is TRBJ1-2, the V gene TRBV5-6; the match to TRBD1 covers 9 bases. V lost 4 bases, J lost 4 bases, and 11 bases stayed unmatched. This CDR3 is built from 16 residues. Germline assignment: CDR1 SGHDT and CDR2 YYEEEE. Here the CDR3 reads CASSPSGTGRTYGYTF. DNA for the CDR3: TGTGCCAGCAGCCCATCCGGGACAGGGAGGACCTATGGCTACACCTTC. The full variable domain, completed using reference TRBV5-6 and TRBJ1-2, is DAGVTQSPTHLIKTRGQQVTLRCSPKSGHDTVSWYQQALGQGPQFIFQYYEEEERQRGNFPDRFSGHQFPNYSSELNVNALLLGDSALYLCASSPSGTGRTYGYTFGSGTRLTVV.

The chain employs TRBV19 and TRBJ1-4; the D gene is possibly TRBD1 (6 bases). V shed 7 bases and J shed 2 bases, with 17 bases lying between them. Germline lookup yields CDR1 LNHDA and CDR2 SQIVND (reference sequence). The CDR3 is made up of 16 amino acids. CDR3 sequence reads: CASTWDTSGTNEKLFF. CDR3 sequence (DNA): TGTGCCAGTACGTGGGACACTTCGGGTACTAATGAAAAACTGTTTTTT. The full variable domain, rest sourced from reference TRBV19 and TRBJ1-4, is DGGITQSPKYLFRKEGQNVTLSCEQNLNHDAMYWYRQDPGQGLRLIYYSQIVNDFQKGDIAEGYSVSREKKESFPLTVTSAQKNPTAFYLCASTWDTSGTNEKLFFGSGTQLSVL.

This clonotype came up many times. The chain links TRBV7-9 to TRBJ1-1; maybe TRBD1 (6 bases). Trimming cost V 5 bases and J 5 bases, with 27 bases left between them. Looked up from germline, CDR1 is SEHNR and CDR2 is FQNEAQ (reference sequence). CDR3 length: 18 amino acids. The CDR3 nucleotides read TGTGCCAGCAGCCGCAGGAGGGGGGAGCGGTTATCGTTGACTGAAGCTTTCTTT. It translates to CASSRRRGERLSLTEAFF. The whole variable domain, filled in from reference TRBV7-9 and TRBJ1-1, reads DTGVSQNPRHKITKRGQNVTFRCDPISEHNRLYWYRQTLGQGPEFLTYFQNEAQLEKSRLLSDRFSAERPKGSFSTLEIQRTEQGDSAMYLCASSRRRGERLSLTEAFFGQGTRLTVV.

This clonotype was seen at least ten times. The V gene is TRBV24-1, the J gene TRBJ2-2; 9 bases line up with TRBD1. The CDR3 contains 15 residues. J lost 3 bases, V lost 5 bases, and 3 bases had no gene match. Germline V gene lookup returns CDR1 KGHDR and CDR2 SFDVKD. The CDR3 DNA reads TGTGCCACCAGTGCCCGGGACAGGGACACCGGGGAGCTGTTTTTT. Translation gives CATSARDRDTGELFF.

This clonotype was recorded at least ten times. The chain carries TRBV19 and TRBJ1-2; D perhaps matches TRBD1 (5 bases). The V gene's germline CDR1 is LNHDA and CDR2 SQIVND (reference sequence). V was cut by 3 bases and J by 2 bases, with 13 bases left in between. The CDR3 is 15 amino acids. This chain's CDR3 is CASSMASRENYGYTF. CDR3 nucleotides: TGTGCCAGTAGTATGGCGTCCAGGGAAAACTATGGCTACACCTTC.

This clonotype showed up just a few times. The chain uses TRBV29-1 and TRBJ2-7; maybe TRBD1 (6 bases). CDR1 SQVTM and CDR2 ANQGSEA come from the germline V gene. The CDR3 runs to 14 residues. V gave up 7 bases and J gave up 4 bases, with 20 bases separating them. CDR3 residues: CSALPTGKGYEQYF. In nucleotides, the CDR3 is TGCAGCGCCTTACCTACAGGGAAGGGTTACGAGCAGTACTTC.

This clonotype was observed at least ten times. The V call is TRBV6-2 or TRBV6-3, the J call TRBJ2-1, with D perhaps TRBD2 (5 bases). The CDR3 loop spans 12 amino acids. Germline assignment: CDR1 MNHEY and CDR2 SVGEGT. V shed 6 bases and J shed 4 bases, with 7 bases lying between them. Here the CDR3 DNA reads TGTGCCAGCAGCTGGACTTACAATGAGCAGTTCTTC. As protein: CASSWTYNEQFF.

On this clonotype itself: Being one base from a much bigger clone, this may be a read error. This chain links TRBV20-1 with TRBJ2-5; D is possibly TRBD2 (5 bases). The V gene's germline CDR1 is DFQATT and CDR2 SNEGSKA (reference sequence). The CDR3 extends over 12 amino acids. The V end was cut by 7 bases, the J end by 5 bases, with 14 bases between. CDR3: CSVPRTGETQYF. The CDR3 DNA reads as TGCAGTGTCCCAAGAACGGGGGAGACCCAGTACTTC.